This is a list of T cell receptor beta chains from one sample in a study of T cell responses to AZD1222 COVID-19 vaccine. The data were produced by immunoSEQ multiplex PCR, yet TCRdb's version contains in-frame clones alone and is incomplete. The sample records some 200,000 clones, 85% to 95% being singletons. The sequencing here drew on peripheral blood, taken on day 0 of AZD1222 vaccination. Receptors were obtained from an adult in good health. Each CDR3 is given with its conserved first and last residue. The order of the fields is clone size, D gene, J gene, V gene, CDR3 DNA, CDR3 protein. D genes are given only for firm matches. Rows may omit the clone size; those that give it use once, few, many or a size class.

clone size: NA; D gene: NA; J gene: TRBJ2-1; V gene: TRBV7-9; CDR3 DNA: TGTGCCAGCAGCTTAGCGCGGCTAGCGTCCTACAATGAGCAGTTCTTC; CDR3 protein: CASSLARLASYNEQFF
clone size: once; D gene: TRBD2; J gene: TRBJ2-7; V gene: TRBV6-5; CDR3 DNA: TGTGCCAGCAGCCCACTAGCGGGAGACGTTCACGAGCAGTACTTC; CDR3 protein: CASSPLAGDVHEQYF
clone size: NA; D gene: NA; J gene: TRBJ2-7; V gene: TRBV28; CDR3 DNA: TGTGCCAGCAGCCTCCTGGTAAGGGAGCAGTACTTC; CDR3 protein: CASSLLVREQYF
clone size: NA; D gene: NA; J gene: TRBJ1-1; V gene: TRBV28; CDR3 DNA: TGTGCCAGCATGGGCGATCTCACTGAAGCTTTCTTT; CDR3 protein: CASMGDLTEAFF
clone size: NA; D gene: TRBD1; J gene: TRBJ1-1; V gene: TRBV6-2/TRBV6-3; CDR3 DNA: TGTGCCAGCAGTTACAGTGGGACAGGGTCTACTGAAGCTTTCTTT; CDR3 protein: CASSYSGTGSTEAFF
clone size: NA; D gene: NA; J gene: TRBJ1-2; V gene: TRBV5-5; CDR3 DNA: TGTGCCAGCAGCTTGGGGCCAAGAGGCTACACCTTC; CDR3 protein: CASSLGPRGYTF
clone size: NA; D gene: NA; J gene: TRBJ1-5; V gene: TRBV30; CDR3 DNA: TGTGCCTGGAGTGATGGTATGAGAATTAAACAGCCCCAGCATTTT; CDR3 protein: CAWSDGMRIKQPQHF
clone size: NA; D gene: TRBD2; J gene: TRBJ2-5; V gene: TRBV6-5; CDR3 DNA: TGTGCCAGCAGTTCCCTAGCGGGAGGAGAGACCCAGTACTTC; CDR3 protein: CASSSLAGGETQYF
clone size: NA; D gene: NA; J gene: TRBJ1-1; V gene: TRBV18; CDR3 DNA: TGTGCCAGCTCACCGTCGAGAGGTAACACTGAAGCTTTCTTT; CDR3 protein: CASSPSRGNTEAFF
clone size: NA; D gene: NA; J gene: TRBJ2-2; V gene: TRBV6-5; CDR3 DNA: TGTGCCAGCAGTTACTCGAGGACCGGGGAGCTGTTTTTT; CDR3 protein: CASSYSRTGELFF
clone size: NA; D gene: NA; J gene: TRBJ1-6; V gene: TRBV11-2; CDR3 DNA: TGTGCCAGCAGCTGGGATTTGAGCTATAATTCACCCCTCCACTTT; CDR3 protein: CASSWDLSYNSPLHF
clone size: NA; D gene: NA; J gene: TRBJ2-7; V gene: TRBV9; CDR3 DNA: TGTGCCAGCAGCGGGGGACCTACCATCAACGAGCAGTACTTC; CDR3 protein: CASSGGPTINEQYF
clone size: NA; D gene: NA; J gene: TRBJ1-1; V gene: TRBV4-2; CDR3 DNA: TGTGCCAGCAGCGCGAACGAGGGGTACACTGAAGCTTTCTTT; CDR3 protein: CASSANEGYTEAFF
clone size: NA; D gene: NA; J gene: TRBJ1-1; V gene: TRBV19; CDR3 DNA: TGTGCCAGTAGTCTCAGGTCCACTGAAGCTTTCTTT; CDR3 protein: CASSLRSTEAFF
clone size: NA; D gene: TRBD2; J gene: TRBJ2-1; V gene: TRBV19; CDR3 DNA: TGTGCCAGTAGTATCGGACTAGCTATCAATGAGCAGTTCTTC; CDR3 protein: CASSIGLAINEQFF
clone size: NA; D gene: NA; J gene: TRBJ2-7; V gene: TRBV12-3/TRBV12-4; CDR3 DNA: TGTGCCAGCAGTTTATTTTCCGGCTACGAGCAGTACTTC; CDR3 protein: CASSLFSGYEQYF
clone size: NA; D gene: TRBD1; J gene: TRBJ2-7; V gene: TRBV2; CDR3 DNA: TGTGCCAGCAGTTGGACAGGAGTTTACGAGCAGTACTTC; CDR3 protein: CASSWTGVYEQYF
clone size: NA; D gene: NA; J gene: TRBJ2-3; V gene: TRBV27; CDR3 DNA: TGTGCCAGCAGTTTATTAGCGGATATCACAGATACGCAGTATTTT; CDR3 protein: CASSLLADITDTQYF
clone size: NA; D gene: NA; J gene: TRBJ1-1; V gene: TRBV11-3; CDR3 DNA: TGTGCCAGCAGCTCCTCAGGGGCGGACACTGAAGCTTTCTTT; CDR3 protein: CASSSSGADTEAFF
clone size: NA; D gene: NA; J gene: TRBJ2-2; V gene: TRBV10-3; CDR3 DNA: TGTGCCATCAGCCAAGCGGACAGAAACACCGGGGAGCTGTTTTTT; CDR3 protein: CAISQADRNTGELFF
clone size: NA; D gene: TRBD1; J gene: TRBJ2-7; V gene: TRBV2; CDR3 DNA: TGTGCCGGGGGACAGGGCTACTACGAGCAGTACTTC; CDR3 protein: CAGGQGYYEQYF
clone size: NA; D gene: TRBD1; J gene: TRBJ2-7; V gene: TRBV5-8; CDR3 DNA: TGTGCCAGCAGCGTTGGACAGGTCTACGAGCAGTACTTC; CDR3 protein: CASSVGQVYEQYF
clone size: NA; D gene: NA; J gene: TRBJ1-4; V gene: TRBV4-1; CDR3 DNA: TGCGCCAGCAGCCAAGTATGGCGGCAAGAAAAACTGTTTTTT; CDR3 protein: CASSQVWRQEKLFF
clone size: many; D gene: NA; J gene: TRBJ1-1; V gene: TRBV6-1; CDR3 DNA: TGTGCCAGCAGTGATGCCACCCCTGCTGAAGCTTTCTTT; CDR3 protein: CASSDATPAEAFF
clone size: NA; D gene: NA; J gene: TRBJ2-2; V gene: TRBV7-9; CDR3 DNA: TGTGCCAGCAGCTTCCGGGGGCCATTTAACACCGGGGAGCTGTTTTTT; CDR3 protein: CASSFRGPFNTGELFF
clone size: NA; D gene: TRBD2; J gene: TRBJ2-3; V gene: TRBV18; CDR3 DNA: TGTGCCAGCTCACCAATAGCATCTAGCGGGAGGTCAGATACGCAGTATTTT; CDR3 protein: CASSPIASSGRSDTQYF
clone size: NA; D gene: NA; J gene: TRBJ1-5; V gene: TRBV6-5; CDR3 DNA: TGTGCCAGCAGTTCGGCGGGGGTTCAGCCCCAGCATTTT; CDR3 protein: CASSSAGVQPQHF
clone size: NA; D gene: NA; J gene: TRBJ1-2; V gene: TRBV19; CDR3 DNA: TGTGCCAGTAGTCTGACTGACTCAGCGGGGGGCTACACCTTC; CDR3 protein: CASSLTDSAGGYTF
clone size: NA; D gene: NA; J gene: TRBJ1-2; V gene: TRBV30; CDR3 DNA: TGTGCCTGGAGCCCGGACTTGCGGGGGGGCTACACCTTC; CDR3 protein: CAWSPDLRGGYTF
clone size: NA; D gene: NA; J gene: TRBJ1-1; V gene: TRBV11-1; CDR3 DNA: TGTGCCAGCAGCTTCGGGGGCGCCACTGAAGCTTTCTTT; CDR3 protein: CASSFGGATEAFF
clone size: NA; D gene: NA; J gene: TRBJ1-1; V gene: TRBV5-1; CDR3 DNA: TGCGCCAGCAGCCCCGGTGGGGTCGGGGCCACTGAAGCTTTCTTT; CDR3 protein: CASSPGGVGATEAFF
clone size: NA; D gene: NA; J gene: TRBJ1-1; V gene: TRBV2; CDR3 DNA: TGTGCCAGCTCCGGGGGCACTGAAGCTTTCTTT; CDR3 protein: CASSGGTEAFF
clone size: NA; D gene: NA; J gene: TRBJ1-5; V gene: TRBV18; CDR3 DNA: TGTGCCAGCTCACCAGGATATAGCAATCAGCCCCAGCATTTT; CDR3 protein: CASSPGYSNQPQHF
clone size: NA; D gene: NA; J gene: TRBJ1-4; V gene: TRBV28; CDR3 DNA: TGTGCCAGCAGGCCGGTGGCGAGTAATGAAAAACTGTTTTTT; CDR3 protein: CASRPVASNEKLFF
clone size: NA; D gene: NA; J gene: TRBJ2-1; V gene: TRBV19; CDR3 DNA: TGTGCCAGTAGTATAGAGTGGGCGGTCGTCCCCCCTGAGCAGTTCTTC; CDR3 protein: CASSIEWAVVPPEQFF
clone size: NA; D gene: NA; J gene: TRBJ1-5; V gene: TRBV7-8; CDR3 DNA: TGTGCCAGCAGCTTAGTGGGGAATCAGCCCCAGCATTTT; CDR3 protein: CASSLVGNQPQHF
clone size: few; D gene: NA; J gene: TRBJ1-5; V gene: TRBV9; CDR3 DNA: TGTGCCAGCAGCGGGGGCCCAGGTTATAGCAATCAGCCCCAGCATTTT; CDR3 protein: CASSGGPGYSNQPQHF
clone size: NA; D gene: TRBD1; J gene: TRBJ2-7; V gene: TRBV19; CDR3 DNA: TGTGCCAGCCTGGGACAGGGGATCCACGAGCAGTACTTC; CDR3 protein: CASLGQGIHEQYF
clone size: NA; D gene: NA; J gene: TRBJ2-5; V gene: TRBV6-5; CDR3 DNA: TGTGCCTCCAGAACGGTTTCCAAAGAGACCCAGTACTTC; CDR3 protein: CASRTVSKETQYF
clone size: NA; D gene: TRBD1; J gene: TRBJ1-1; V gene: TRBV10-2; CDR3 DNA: TGCGCCAGCAGGAACGGGGACAGGGTGGACACTGAAGCTTTCTTT; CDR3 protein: CASRNGDRVDTEAFF
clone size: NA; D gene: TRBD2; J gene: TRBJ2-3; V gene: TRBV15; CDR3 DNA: TGTGCCACCAGCAGAGAGGCGGGAGGCACAGATACGCAGTATTTT; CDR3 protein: CATSREAGGTDTQYF
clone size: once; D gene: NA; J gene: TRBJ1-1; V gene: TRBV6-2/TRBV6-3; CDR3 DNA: TGTGCCAGCAGTTACCCCACCGACGGGGTGAACACTGAAGCTTTCTTT; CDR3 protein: CASSYPTDGVNTEAFF
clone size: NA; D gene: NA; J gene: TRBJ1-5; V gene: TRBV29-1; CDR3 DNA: TGCAGCGTTTCAACCGGGGAATTCAATCAGCCCCAGCATTTT; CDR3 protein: CSVSTGEFNQPQHF
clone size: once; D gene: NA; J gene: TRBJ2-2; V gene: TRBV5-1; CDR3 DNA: TGCGCCAGCAGCTACACGGGGTACTTGAACACCGGGGAGCTGTTTTTT; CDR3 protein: CASSYTGYLNTGELFF
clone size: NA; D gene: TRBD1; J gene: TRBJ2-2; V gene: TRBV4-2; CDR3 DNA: TGTGCCAGCAGCCACGACAGGACAGGGGAAAGCGGGGAGCTGTTTTTT; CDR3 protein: CASSHDRTGESGELFF
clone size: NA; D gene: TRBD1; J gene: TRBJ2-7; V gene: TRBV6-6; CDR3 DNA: TGTGCCAGCAGTTACTCCACGGGGACAGGGGGCTACGAGCAGTACTTC; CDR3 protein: CASSYSTGTGGYEQYF
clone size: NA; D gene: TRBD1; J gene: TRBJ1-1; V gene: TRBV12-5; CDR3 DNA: TGTGCTAGTGGAGGGACAGAATGGACTGAAGCTTTCTTT; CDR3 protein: CASGGTEWTEAFF
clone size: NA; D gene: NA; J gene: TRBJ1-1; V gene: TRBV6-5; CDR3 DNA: TGTGCCAGCTCGGACGGACCGATGAACACTGAAGCTTTCTTT; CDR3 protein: CASSDGPMNTEAFF
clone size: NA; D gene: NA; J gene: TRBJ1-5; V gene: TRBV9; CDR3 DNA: TGTGCCAGCAGCCCCACTGGTGGCTTTCAGCCCCAGCATTTT; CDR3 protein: CASSPTGGFQPQHF
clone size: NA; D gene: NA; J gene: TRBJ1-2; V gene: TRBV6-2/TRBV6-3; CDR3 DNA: TGTGCCAGCAGTTACTCGAGAGGGGGGCTTGACTATGGCTACACCTTC; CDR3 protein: CASSYSRGGLDYGYTF
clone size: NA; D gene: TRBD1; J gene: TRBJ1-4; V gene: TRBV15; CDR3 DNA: TGTGCCACCAGCAAAAGGGACAGGGGGGGAAAACTGTTTTTT; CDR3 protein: CATSKRDRGGKLFF
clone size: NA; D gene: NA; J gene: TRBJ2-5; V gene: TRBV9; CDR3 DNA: TGTGCCAGCAGCGTAGGGAACCAAGAGACCCAGTACTTC; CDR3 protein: CASSVGNQETQYF
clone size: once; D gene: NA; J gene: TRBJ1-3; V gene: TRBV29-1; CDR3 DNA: TGCAGCGGGACAGCCGGAAACACCATATATTTT; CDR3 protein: CSGTAGNTIYF
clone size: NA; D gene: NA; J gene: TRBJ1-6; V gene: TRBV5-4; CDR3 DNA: TGTGCCAGCAGCCTTGGGACCTCCTATAATTCACCCCTCCACTTT; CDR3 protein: CASSLGTSYNSPLHF
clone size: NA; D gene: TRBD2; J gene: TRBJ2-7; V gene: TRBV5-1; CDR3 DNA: TGCGCCAGCAGCCCCCCCGGACTAGCGGGAGCGTACGAGCAGTACTTC; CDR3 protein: CASSPPGLAGAYEQYF
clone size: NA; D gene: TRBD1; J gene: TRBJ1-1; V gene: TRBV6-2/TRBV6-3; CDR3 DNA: TGTGCCAGCAGATACCGCCTCCTGACAGGGGGCAACACTGAAGCTTTCTTT; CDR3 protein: CASRYRLLTGGNTEAFF
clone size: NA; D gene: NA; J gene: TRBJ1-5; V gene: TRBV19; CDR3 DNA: TGTGCCAGTAGCCTGTCTGGGAGCCGATATAGCAATCGGCCCCAGCATTTT; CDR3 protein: CASSLSGSRYSNRPQHF
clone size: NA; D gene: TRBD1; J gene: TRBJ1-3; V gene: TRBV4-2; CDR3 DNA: TGTGCCAGCAGCCGAGACAGGGGCGAGGGCACCATATATTTT; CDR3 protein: CASSRDRGEGTIYF
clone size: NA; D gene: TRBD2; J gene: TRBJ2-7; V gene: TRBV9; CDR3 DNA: TGTGCCAGCAGCCCAGGACTAGCGGGATCGAGCGAGCAGTACTTC; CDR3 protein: CASSPGLAGSSEQYF
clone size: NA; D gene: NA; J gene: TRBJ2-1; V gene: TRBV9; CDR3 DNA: TGTGCCAGCAGCGACCTAGGGGCCTCCTACAATGAGCAGTTCTTC; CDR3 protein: CASSDLGASYNEQFF